This T cell receptor beta chain came from a study of T cells in Graves' hyperthyroidism and ophthalmopathy. As for the study in general: Peripheral blood sampling occurred at initial diagnosis, before any treatment.

TCR beta CDR3 sequences were amplified from RNA transcripts. First-round RT-PCR targeting the TCR CDR3 was performed with the HTBI primer set. Each CDR3 protein is one row after TCRdb ran MiXCR on the multiplex PCR reads. In the table there are around 520,000 distinct CDR3 sequences, 24% of which are singletons. Criteria for exclusion of patients were uncontrolled infection, other autoimmune disease, pregnancy or lactation. About this clonotype itself: What it binds is unknown.

V lost 1 base and J 1 base, leaving 11 bases between the germline ends. The CDR3 loop spans 15 amino acids. Germline CDR1 reads MDHEN; CDR2 reads SYDVKM. Whole-study findings and limits: Model output signaled ophthalmopathy a median roughly six months ahead of onset. Also found in blood were most expanded thyroid clonotypes above 0.001.

The sequence derives from a woman in her thirties with Graves' ophthalmopathy. The chain couples TRBV28 to TRBJ2-7; tentative D call: TRBD2 (6 bases). The sample was blood. The chain's CDR3 is CASSLSSGLSYEQYF. The CDR3 DNA sequence: TGTGCCAGCAGTTTATCCAGCGGGCTATCCTACGAGCAGTACTTC. The full variable domain, completed using reference TRBV28 and TRBJ2-7, is DVKVTQSSRYLVKRTGEKVFLECVQDMDHENMFWYRQDPGLGLRLIYFSYDVKMKEKGDIPEGYSVSREKKERFSLILESASTNQTSMYLCASSLSSGLSYEQYFGPGTRLTVT.